The 29 T cell receptor beta chains in this list originate from one sample, sequenced in a study of control samples from healthy donors and cancer patients. Sequencing was performed with immunoSEQ multiplex PCR; in TCRdb, only in-frame clones are kept and a portion is missing. In the table there are over 200,000 clones, roughly 80% of which are singletons. Sequencing used PBMCs. The receptor source for this set is a woman aged 55-70 years with lung cancer.

The CDR3 nucleotides read TGTGCCAGCTCTCCAGGGGGGGCCTTGCGCGAGACCCAGTACTTC. Its protein product is CASSPGGALRETQYF. The chain recombines TRBV7-3 with TRBJ2-5; D is perhaps TRBD1 or TRBD2 (7 bases each). Germline V gene data show CDR1 as SGHTA and CDR2 as FQGTGA. Trimming took off 8 bases at V and 5 bases at J, with 21 bases between the two ends. This CDR3 comprises 15 residues. The full variable domain, completed using reference TRBV7-3 and TRBJ2-5, is GAGVSQTPSNKVTEKGKYVELRCDPISGHTALYWYRQSLGQGPEFLIYFQGTGAADDSGLPNDRFFAVRPEGSVSTLKIQRTERGDSAVYLCASSPGGALRETQYFGPGTRLLVL.

The V and J genes are TRBV24-1 and TRBJ2-2, with D perhaps matching TRBD1 (5 bases). V lost 1 base to trimming and J lost 5 bases, with 13 bases between them. The CDR3 extends over 16 amino acids. Germline V gene data show CDR1 as KGHDR and CDR2 as SFDVKD. The CDR3 region is CATSDFAGPGTGELFF. For the CDR3, the DNA is TGTGCCACCAGTGATTTTGCAGGGCCAGGAACCGGGGAGCTGTTTTTT.

This clone has only a few counts. The J gene is TRBJ2-2, the V gene TRBV11-2; 7 bases match TRBD1. V lost 3 bases to trimming and J lost 0 bases; unmatched junction nucleotides: 4. Germline loops: CDR1 SGHAT, CDR2 FQNNGV. CDR3 length: 16 amino acids. This CDR3 reads CASSLRTGANTGELFF. The CDR3 DNA sequence: TGTGCCAGCAGCTTGCGGACAGGAGCGAACACCGGGGAGCTGTTTTTT.

This clone was seen a single time. CDR3 protein: CASSQARRPGTDTQYF. The CDR3 bases are TGTGCCAGCAGCCAAGCCCGACGCCCCGGCACAGATACGCAGTATTTT. The J gene is TRBJ2-3, the V gene TRBV3-1 (or the pseudogene TRBV3-2); D is ambiguous. This CDR3 region has 16 residues. The V gene's germline CDR1 is LGHDT and CDR2 YNNKEL (reference sequence). V was shortened by 1 base and J by 1 base, with 12 bases between the two germline ends.

V and J are TRBV5-4 and TRBJ1-2; 7 bases agree with TRBD1. Trimming cost V 2 bases and J 1 base; bases outside gene matches: 2. CDR1 SGHNT and CDR2 YYREEE come from the germline V gene (reference sequence). This CDR3 has 14 residues. CDR3 DNA sequence: TGTGCCAGCAGCTTACAGGGGTTTAACTATGGCTACACCTTC. It translates to CASSLQGFNYGYTF.

The chain uses TRBV7-6 and TRBJ1-6; TRBD1 might be the D (6 bases). Germline V lookup: CDR1 SGHVS, CDR2 FNYEAQ. The CDR3 runs to 19 residues. V shed 3 bases and J shed 0 bases, with 18 bases lying between them. CDR3: CASSFQAPGGSSYNSPLHF. The DNA of the CDR3 is TGTGCCAGCAGCTTCCAGGCCCCGGGGGGCAGCTCCTATAATTCACCCCTCCACTTT.

This rearrangement joins TRBV5-5 to TRBJ1-2, with 8 positions matching TRBD1. V was clipped by 0 bases and J by 7 bases; unmatched bases: 8. Germline lookup yields CDR1 SGHKS and CDR2 YYEKEE (reference sequence). This CDR3 has 15 residues. In DNA, the CDR3 is TGTGCCAGCAGCTTGGGCCCAGGGACAGGTTCTGGCTACACCTTC. It is translated as CASSLGPGTGSGYTF.

The chain is built from TRBV19 and TRBJ1-1, with TRBD1 matching 7 bases. This CDR3 contains 14 residues. Per germline, CDR1 LNHDA and CDR2 SQIVND (reference sequence). V lost 6 bases to trimming and J lost 0 bases; unmatched junction nucleotides: 4. The chain's CDR3 is CASRETGMNTEAFF. The DNA for the CDR3 is TGTGCCAGTAGGGAGACAGGGATGAACACTGAAGCTTTCTTT.

This clone was seen only a few times. The gene calls are TRBV7-3 and TRBJ1-1; tentatively, D is TRBD1 (6 bases). Germline lookup yields CDR1 SGHTA and CDR2 FQGTGA. The CDR3 totals 14 residues. Between the trimmed V and J ends, which lost 8 bases and 3 bases, there was a span of 16 bases. In nucleotides, the CDR3 is TGTGCCAGCTCCTTAGGGGGGCCCGACACTGAAGCTTTCTTT. It encodes CASSLGGPDTEAFF.

The chain uses TRBV4-2 and TRBJ2-1; D gene unclear. This CDR3 spans 12 amino acids. V was pared by 1 base and J by 8 bases, with 6 bases between. CDR1 and CDR2 (germline): LGHNA, YNFKEQ. CDR3 in DNA: TGTGCCAGCAGCCAAGTCGCCGATGAGCAGTTCTTC. This encodes CASSQVADEQFF.

There are many counts of this clone. The rearrangement links TRBV27 to TRBJ2-7; D is tentatively TRBD1 or TRBD2 (6 bases each). CDR1 and CDR2 (germline): MNHEY, SMNVEV (reference sequence). Trimming pared 5 bases from V and 0 bases from J, leaving 17 bases between. The CDR3 is 16 amino acids. DNA for the CDR3: TGTGCCAGCAGTGCCCCTAGGAAGGGGGGCTCCTACGAGCAGTACTTC. Residues: CASSAPRKGGSYEQYF.

The rearrangement links TRBV15 to TRBJ2-7; TRBD1 matches 7 bases. Germline lookup yields CDR1 LNHNV and CDR2 YYDKDF (reference sequence). This CDR3 is 13 amino acids long. The junction had 5 bases not matched to a gene; V was cut back by 5 bases and J by 4 bases. Here the CDR3 DNA reads TGTGCCACCAGCCGCGACAGGGAATACGAGCAGTACTTC. Its translation: CATSRDREYEQYF.

This sequence joins TRBV10-3 and TRBJ2-7; 8 bases match TRBD1. V gave up 2 bases and J gave up 5 bases; unmatched junction bases: 5. Germline V CDR1 and CDR2: ENHRY, SYGVKD. The CDR3 has 14 residues. CDR3 nucleotide sequence: TGTGCCATCAGTGAGCAGGGGGCGGAGGACGAGCAGTACTTC. Amino acids: CAISEQGAEDEQYF.

The V and J genes are TRBV2 and TRBJ1-5; 9 positions agree with TRBD1. The junction had 8 bases not matched to a gene; V was cut back by 5 bases and J by 6 bases. CDR3 length equals 15 residues. Germline V gene sequence: CDR1 SNHLY, CDR2 FYNNEI. The CDR3 sequence is CASSHRDRVSQPQHF. Written as DNA, the CDR3 is TGTGCCAGCAGTCACCGGGACAGGGTATCTCAGCCCCAGCATTTT.

This clone has a single count. The rearrangement links TRBV10-3 to TRBJ1-3; D remains unclear. Germline V gene data show CDR1 as ENHRY and CDR2 as SYGVKD. V lost 3 bases and J 0 bases, leaving 15 bases between the germline ends. The CDR3 runs to 17 residues. CDR3 nucleotide sequence: TGTGCCATCAGTGACCTTGGGAAGGGATCCTCTGGAAACACCATATATTTT. It specifies CAISDLGKGSSGNTIYF.

The J gene is TRBJ2-7, the V gene TRBV2, with 9 bases that match TRBD1. The junction had 5 bases not matched to a gene; V was cut back by 6 bases and J by 2 bases. Germline lookup yields CDR1 SNHLY and CDR2 FYNNEI. The CDR3 loop spans 14 amino acids. The CDR3 region is CASRVQGAAYEQYF. In nucleotides, the CDR3 is TGTGCCAGCAGAGTACAGGGGGCCGCCTACGAGCAGTACTTC.

The chain is built from TRBV7-3 and TRBJ1-2; 7 nucleotides agree with TRBD1. Per germline, CDR1 SGHTA and CDR2 FQGTGA. The CDR3 runs to 14 residues. J was trimmed by 4 bases and V by 4 bases; bases with no gene match: 6. CDR3 sequence reads: CASSYRQGAYGYTF. CDR3 nucleotide sequence: TGTGCCAGCAGCTACCGACAGGGCGCCTATGGCTACACCTTC.

The chain couples TRBV3-1 (or the pseudogene TRBV3-2) to TRBJ2-1, with D maybe TRBD1 (5 bases). The V gene lost 2 bases and the J gene lost 15 bases, with 17 bases spanning the gap. The CDR3 length is 13 residues. Germline loops: CDR1 LGHDT, CDR2 YNNKEL (reference sequence). CDR3 sequence (DNA): TGTGCCAGCAGCCAACAGCCAGGGCGCCGACCGTTCTTC. It is translated as CASSQQPGRRPFF.

The chain carries TRBV5-1 and TRBJ2-1; 8 positions agree with TRBD2. The CDR3 has 15 amino acids. From germline, CDR1 is SGHRS and CDR2 YFSETQ. V shed 2 bases, J shed 5 bases, and the junction held 6 bases outside the gene matches. The CDR3 nucleotides read TGCGCCAGCAGCTTAGGAGCGGGGGTTAACAATGAGCAGTTCTTC. Protein sequence: CASSLGAGVNNEQFF.

The chain joins TRBV6-5 to TRBJ1-2; 7 bases are shared with TRBD1. Germline CDR1 and CDR2: MNHEY and SVGAGI. This CDR3 contains 15 residues. J lost 4 bases, V lost 2 bases, and 7 bases had no gene match. CDR3 bases: TGTGCCAGCAGTTACGCAGACAGGGTCGGCTATGGCTACACCTTC. Protein product: CASSYADRVGYGYTF.

The genes are TRBV7-9 and TRBJ1-3; no definite D call. Trimming pared 3 bases from V and 0 bases from J, leaving 12 bases between. CDR1 SEHNR and CDR2 FQNEAQ come from the germline V gene (reference sequence). The CDR3 spans 16 residues. The CDR3 DNA follows: TGTGCCAGCAGCTTCACGGGTGCCCACTCTGGAAACACCATATATTTT. This sequence encodes CASSFTGAHSGNTIYF.

V is TRBV19 and J is TRBJ1-3; no clear D. V lost 3 bases to trimming and J lost 2 bases, with 11 bases between them. Germline CDR1 reads LNHDA; CDR2 reads SQIVND (reference sequence). CDR3 length: 15 amino acids. The CDR3 region has the DNA TGTGCCAGTAGTATCGGGGATTTCACTGGAAACACCATATATTTT. Its protein product is CASSIGDFTGNTIYF.

V and J are TRBV15 and TRBJ2-3, with 8 bases matching TRBD2. This CDR3 comprises 15 residues. In germline, CDR1 is LNHNV, CDR2 YYDKDF (reference sequence). V lost 1 base to trimming and J lost 6 bases; unmatched junction nucleotides: 6. The CDR3 loop is CATSRGGTSYDTQYF. As DNA, the CDR3 is TGTGCCACCAGCAGAGGGGGGACTAGTTACGATACGCAGTATTTT.

In nucleotides, the CDR3 is TGTGCCAGCAGCACAGGGGAAACTAATGAAAAACTGTTTTTT. Protein product: CASSTGETNEKLFF. This chain connects TRBV6-5 to TRBJ1-4, with 7 bases aligning to TRBD1. The germline V gene encodes CDR1 MNHEY and CDR2 SVGAGI. The length of the CDR3 is 14 residues. Trimming took 6 bases from V and 1 from J; bases not matched to a gene: 2.

The CDR3 sequence: CASSYGSGSPTYF. The CDR3 bases are TGTGCCAGCAGTTACGGAAGCGGGAGCCCCACGTACTTC. The chain recombines TRBV6-5 with TRBJ2-7, with TRBD2 identical over 8 bases. The V and J ends lost 2 bases and 12 bases, in that order; junction bases with no gene match: 9. Per the germline V gene, CDR1 is MNHEY and CDR2 is SVGAGI. This CDR3 has 13 amino acids.

CDR3 bases: TGCGCCAGCAGCCAAGAGGGGGGACGGAACATCTATGGCTACACCTTC. Protein sequence: CASSQEGGRNIYGYTF. V is TRBV4-1 and J is TRBJ1-2, with a possible D match to TRBD1 (5 bases). Germline loops: CDR1 MGHRA, CDR2 YSYEKL. This CDR3 spans 16 amino acids. The V end was cut by 0 bases, the J end by 4 bases, with 15 bases between.

As to this clone: This clone may be a read error of a much larger clone one base away. The chain has TRBV5-6 and TRBJ1-1, with D possibly matching TRBD1 (6 bases). V lost 4 bases, J lost 1 base, and 8 bases lay in between. The CDR3 loop spans 13 amino acids. Per germline, CDR1 SGHDT and CDR2 YYEEEE. The CDR3 nucleotides read TGTGCCAGCAGCCTGGACAGGAACACTGAAGCTTTCTTT. Translation: CASSLDRNTEAFF.

The chain has TRBV29-1 and TRBJ1-1; TRBD1 agrees at 9 bases. Germline trimming cut 3 bases from V and 5 bases from J; bases unmatched to any gene: 1. The length of the CDR3 is 12 residues. The germline V gene has CDR1 SQVTM and CDR2 ANQGSEA. The CDR3 DNA reads as TGCAGCGTTGAGGGACAGGGTACTGAAGCTTTCTTT. It encodes CSVEGQGTEAFF.

V gene TRBV18 combines with J gene TRBJ2-4; D is tentatively TRBD1 or TRBD2 (6 bases each). Germline-derived CDR1 and CDR2 are KGHSH and LQKENI. V was clipped by 2 bases and J by 1 base, with 12 bases between them. The CDR3 has 16 residues. The CDR3 region is CASSPVGGRAKNIQYF. For the CDR3, the DNA is TGTGCCAGCTCACCAGTGGGGGGCCGGGCCAAAAACATTCAGTACTTC.